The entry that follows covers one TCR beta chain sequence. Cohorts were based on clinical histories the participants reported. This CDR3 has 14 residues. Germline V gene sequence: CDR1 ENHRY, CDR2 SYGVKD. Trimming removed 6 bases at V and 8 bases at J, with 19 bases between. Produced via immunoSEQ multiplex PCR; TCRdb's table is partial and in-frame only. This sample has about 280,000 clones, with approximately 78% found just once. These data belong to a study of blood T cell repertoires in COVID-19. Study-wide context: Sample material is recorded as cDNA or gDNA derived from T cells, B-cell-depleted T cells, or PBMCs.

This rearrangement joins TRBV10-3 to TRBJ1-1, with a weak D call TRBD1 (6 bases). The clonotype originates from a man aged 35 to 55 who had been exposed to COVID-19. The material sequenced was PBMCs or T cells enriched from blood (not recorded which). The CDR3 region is CAIRPDARGFEAFF. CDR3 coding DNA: TGTGCCATCAGGCCTGATGCCAGGGGCTTCGAAGCTTTCTTT.